The 28 T cell receptor beta chains presented below share a single source sample, sequenced in a study of blood T cell repertoires in COVID-19. Using immunoSEQ multiplex PCR, the repertoire was profiled, and TCRdb retains in-frame clones only, with some absent. The sample has roughly 200,000 clones, about 88% seen once; the top ten hold roughly 24%. The sequencing sample was made of PBMCs or T cells enriched from blood (not recorded which). The receptor set was obtained from a woman aged 40 to 50 in a cohort exposed to, infected with or recovered from COVID-19 (not recorded which).

In this sample, this clone turned up a few times. The chain combines TRBV4-3 with TRBJ1-2; no clear D. Trimming removed 4 bases at V and 0 bases at J, with 12 bases between. The CDR3 has 15 amino acids. Germline CDR1 is LGHNA and CDR2 is YSLEER. CDR3 amino acids: CASSLAGGANYGYTF. CDR3 sequence (DNA): TGCGCCAGCAGCCTAGCTGGCGGAGCTAACTATGGCTACACCTTC.

The chain combines TRBV20-1 with TRBJ1-2; 7 positions agree with TRBD1. Germline CDR1 and CDR2: DFQATT and SNEGSKA (reference sequence). The V segment lost 3 bases and the J segment 1 base; nucleotides outside the gene matches: 2. The CDR3 loop spans 13 amino acids. The CDR3 region has the DNA TGCAGTGCTAGTGACAGGGTTAACTATGGCTACACCTTC. Translation gives CSASDRVNYGYTF.

The chain is built from TRBV6-5 and TRBJ1-2; D is unresolved. Germline CDR1 MNHEY, CDR2 SVGAGI. The length of the CDR3 is 12 residues. V was shortened by 8 bases and J by 8 bases, with 15 bases between the two germline ends. CDR3 sequence: CASFPSGGGYTF. The CDR3 nucleotides are TGTGCCAGCTTCCCCTCAGGTGGGGGCTACACCTTC.

The chain combines TRBV6-1 with TRBJ1-5, with 9 bases matching TRBD1. V dropped 3 bases and J dropped 6; count of bases not matched to a gene: 6. The CDR3 is 15 amino acids. In germline, CDR1 is MNHNS, CDR2 SASEGT. CDR3 sequence reads: CASSDAGTGRQPQHF. The CDR3 DNA reads as TGTGCCAGCAGTGACGCCGGGACAGGGCGTCAGCCCCAGCATTTT.

V is TRBV9 and J is TRBJ2-5, with TRBD1 as a possible D gene (6 bases). V was pared by 3 bases and J by 0 bases, with 12 bases between. This CDR3 has 15 amino acids. The germline V gene encodes CDR1 SGDLS and CDR2 YYNGEE. The CDR3 DNA reads TGTGCCAGCAGCGAACAGGGTGGATACCAAGAGACCCAGTACTTC. Translated: CASSEQGGYQETQYF.

This chain uses TRBV14 with TRBJ1-1; D ambiguous. The CDR3 is made up of 11 amino acids. V shed 3 bases and J shed 8 bases, with 7 bases lying between them. CDR1 SGHDN and CDR2 FVKESK come from the germline V gene. The CDR3 here is CASSHLPEAFF. The CDR3 nucleotides read TGTGCCAGCAGCCACCTCCCCGAAGCTTTCTTT.

The chain links TRBV9 to TRBJ2-4, with 9 bases identical to TRBD1. V was pared by 3 bases and J by 0 bases, with 13 bases of the junction left unmatched. CDR1 is SGDLS, CDR2 YYNGEE, per germline. CDR3 size: 19 residues. For the CDR3, the DNA is TGTGCCAGCAGCGGAGCCCCGATATACAGGGGGCTAGCCAAAAACATTCAGTACTTC. This codes for CASSGAPIYRGLAKNIQYF.

V and J are TRBV4-1 and TRBJ2-5; TRBD2 agrees at 9 bases. The CDR3 extends over 15 amino acids. Losses at the gene ends were 0 bases for V and 5 bases for J; bases not matched to a gene: 4. Germline V gene sequence: CDR1 MGHRA, CDR2 YSYEKL. DNA for the CDR3: TGCGCCAGCAGCCAAGATGGGCGGGAGGGTGAGACCCAGTACTTC. The encoded protein is CASSQDGREGETQYF.

This chain uses TRBV4-1 with TRBJ1-6; D not resolved. CDR1 and CDR2 (germline): MGHRA, YSYEKL. The CDR3 has 14 residues. V was clipped by 0 bases and J by 7 bases, with 7 bases between them. CDR3 amino acids: CASSQDGENSPLHF. In DNA form, the CDR3 reads TGCGCCAGCAGCCAAGATGGGGAGAATTCACCCCTCCACTTT.

This rearrangement joins TRBV7-2 to TRBJ2-7; 12 bases are a match to TRBD2. V lost 5 bases, J lost 3 bases, and 8 bases stayed unmatched. The CDR3 consists of 16 residues. Germline lookup yields CDR1 SGHTA and CDR2 FQGNSA. In DNA form, the CDR3 reads TGTGCCAGCAGCCCTGATACTAGCGGGGGGTTCTACGAGCAGTACTTC. It is translated as CASSPDTSGGFYEQYF. The variable domain in full, completed from reference TRBV7-2 and TRBJ2-7, reads GAGVSQSPSNKVTEKGKDVELRCDPISGHTALYWYRQSLGQGLEFLIYFQGNSAPDKSGLPSDRFSAERTGGSVSTLTIQRTQQEDSAVYLCASSPDTSGGFYEQYFGPGTRLTVT.

The gene calls are TRBV4-1 and TRBJ1-5, with 8 nucleotides matching TRBD1. The CDR3 has 15 amino acids. Germline V lookup: CDR1 MGHRA, CDR2 YSYEKL. Germline trimming cut 4 bases from V and 5 bases from J; bases unmatched to any gene: 7. The CDR3 region is CASSPDRDEDQPQHF. The CDR3, as DNA: TGCGCCAGCAGCCCGGACAGGGATGAGGATCAGCCCCAGCATTTT.

This chain joins TRBV9 and TRBJ2-7; the D gene is possibly TRBD1 (5 bases). Germline assignment: CDR1 SGDLS and CDR2 YYNGEE. V lost 4 bases to trimming and J lost 4 bases, with 12 bases between them. The CDR3 has 13 residues. CDR3 in amino acids: CASSPQGMYEQYF. CDR3 bases: TGTGCCAGCAGCCCCCAGGGTATGTACGAGCAGTACTTC.

V is TRBV11-3 and J is TRBJ2-1; tentatively, D is TRBD1 (6 bases). Trimming left V 2 bases short and J 5 bases short, with 13 bases between. Germline assignment: CDR1 SGHNT and CDR2 YENEEA. This CDR3 comprises 15 residues. As DNA, the CDR3 is TGTGCCAGCAGCTTAAGGGTCAGGGGAGACAATGAGCAGTTCTTC. This sequence encodes CASSLRVRGDNEQFF.

This rearrangement joins TRBV7-6 to TRBJ2-3; D unclear. The CDR3 covers 14 residues. The germline gives CDR1 SGHVS, CDR2 FNYEAQ. With 3 bases removed from V and 3 bases from J, the gap between germline ends came to 10 bases. Here the CDR3 DNA reads TGTGCCAGCAGCTTGGATATGACTACAGATACGCAGTATTTT. This gives the protein CASSLDMTTDTQYF.

The chain employs TRBV27 and TRBJ1-1, with D unclear. The germline CDR1 and CDR2 sequences are MNHEY and SMNVEV (reference sequence). The CDR3 has 15 amino acids. Trimming took off 1 base at V and 1 base at J, with 10 bases between the two ends. The CDR3 DNA is TGTGCCAGCAGTTTATATACGGGAGGGAACACTGAAGCTTTCTTT. Its protein is CASSLYTGGNTEAFF.

This chain connects TRBV28 to TRBJ1-6; no reliable D call. The V end lost 2 bases, the J end lost 8 bases, and 13 bases lay between the germline ends. The CDR3 is 15 residues long. Germline CDR1 reads MDHEN; CDR2 reads SYDVKM. The CDR3 DNA is TGTGCCAGCAGTTTAGAGCAGGTCCCGTATTCACCCCTCCACTTT. This translates into CASSLEQVPYSPLHF.

The V call is TRBV5-6, the J call TRBJ2-5; D might be TRBD2 (6 bases). The CDR3 runs to 14 residues. Germline V CDR1 and CDR2: SGHDT, YYEEEE. Trimming cost V 6 bases and J 7 bases, with 19 bases left between them. The CDR3 region has the DNA TGTGCCAGCAACATAGTTAGCGGTAGGGCGACCCAGTACTTC. This gives the protein CASNIVSGRATQYF.

The CDR3 is CASSIRGNSNQPQHF. The CDR3 bases are TGTGCCAGTAGTATTCGGGGTAATAGCAATCAGCCCCAGCATTTT. This chain uses TRBV19 with TRBJ1-5; D unresolved. V lost 3 bases and J 0 bases, leaving 9 bases between the germline ends. Germline V CDR1 and CDR2: LNHDA, SQIVND (reference sequence). This CDR3 contains 15 residues.

A few counts support this clone. This chain connects TRBV6-5 to TRBJ2-2, with 10 bases fitting TRBD1. V shed 6 bases and J 3 bases; nucleotides not matched to a gene: 4. Germline CDR1 is MNHEY and CDR2 is SVGAGI. The CDR3 totals 15 residues. The CDR3 DNA sequence: TGTGCCAGCAGATCAGGGACAGGGGACACCGGGGAGCTGTTTTTT. Its protein is CASRSGTGDTGELFF.

This clone was observed a few times. V gene TRBV7-9 combines with J gene TRBJ1-2, with TRBD1 as a possible D gene (5 bases). Germline V lookup: CDR1 SEHNR, CDR2 FQNEAQ (reference sequence). CDR3 length: 12 amino acids. V was pared by 3 bases and J by 7 bases, with 9 bases between. DNA of the CDR3: TGTGCCAGCAGCTTGACAGAGGTTGGCTACACCTTC. Translated: CASSLTEVGYTF.

The chain joins TRBV14 to TRBJ1-1, with no clear D. With 4 bases removed from V and 8 bases from J, the gap between germline ends came to 17 bases. This CDR3 has 14 amino acids. CDR1 is SGHDN, CDR2 FVKESK, per germline. The CDR3, as DNA: TGTGCCAGCAGCCCGCATGTGCCGGGATACGAAGCTTTCTTT. It specifies CASSPHVPGYEAFF.

This chain connects TRBV19 to TRBJ2-5; unclear D gene. V dropped 5 bases and J dropped 3 bases, with 4 bases sitting between them. The CDR3 spans 11 residues. Germline V gene sequence: CDR1 LNHDA, CDR2 SQIVND (reference sequence). This CDR3 reads CASSSKETQYF. DNA of the CDR3: TGTGCCAGTAGTTCCAAAGAGACCCAGTACTTC. The whole variable domain, remainder taken from reference TRBV19 and TRBJ2-5, is DGGITQSPKYLFRKEGQNVTLSCEQNLNHDAMYWYRQDPGQGLRLIYYSQIVNDFQKGDIAEGYSVSREKKESFPLTVTSAQKNPTAFYLCASSSKETQYFGPGTRLLVL.

The V gene is TRBV9, the J gene TRBJ1-5; no clear D gene. V lost 0 bases and J 0 bases, leaving 10 bases between the germline ends. The germline gives CDR1 SGDLS, CDR2 YYNGEE. This CDR3 has 16 amino acids. CDR3: CASSVGGGNSNQPQHF. As DNA, the CDR3 is TGTGCCAGCAGCGTAGGAGGCGGAAATAGCAATCAGCCCCAGCATTTT.

J is TRBJ2-7 and V is TRBV7-8, with a tentative D call TRBD2 (7 bases). CDR1 is SGHVS, CDR2 FQNEAQ, per germline. Trimming removed 4 bases at V and 0 bases at J, with 10 bases between. The CDR3 is 14 amino acids. This chain's CDR3 is CASSSGGFSYEQYF. Here the CDR3 DNA reads TGTGCCAGCAGCTCGGGGGGCTTCTCCTACGAGCAGTACTTC.

This sequence joins TRBV28 and TRBJ1-4; 7 positions agree with TRBD1. Trimming at V came to 5 bases and at J to 6 bases, leaving 18 bases not matched to a gene. The CDR3 loop spans 18 amino acids. CDR1 MDHEN and CDR2 SYDVKM come from the germline V gene. The CDR3 DNA follows: TGTGCCAGCAGTCCGGGTGGAATCGGTGACAGGGAGGATGAAAAACTGTTTTTT. It encodes CASSPGGIGDREDEKLFF. Drawing the rest from reference TRBV28 and TRBJ1-4, the complete variable domain is DVKVTQSSRYLVKRTGEKVFLECVQDMDHENMFWYRQDPGLGLRLIYFSYDVKMKEKGDIPEGYSVSREKKERFSLILESASTNQTSMYLCASSPGGIGDREDEKLFFGSGTQLSVL.

The chain has TRBV19 and TRBJ1-5, with D hard to call. Germline V gene lookup returns CDR1 LNHDA and CDR2 SQIVND (reference sequence). Trimming removed 5 bases from V and 7 bases from J, with 6 bases in between. CDR3 length: 11 amino acids. CDR3 protein: CASSGGQPQHF. CDR3 coding DNA: TGTGCCAGTAGTGGAGGACAGCCCCAGCATTTT.

The J gene is TRBJ2-1, the V gene TRBV27, with 9 positions matching TRBD2. Germline values: CDR1 MNHEY, CDR2 SMNVEV (reference sequence). After removal of 5 bases from V and 8 bases from J, the junction contained 10 bases not matched to a gene. CDR3 length equals 15 residues. CDR3 amino acids: CASSAGTSRGHEQFF. CDR3 sequence (DNA): TGTGCCAGCAGTGCCGGGACTAGCAGGGGCCATGAGCAGTTCTTC.

This rearrangement joins TRBV10-3 to TRBJ1-3; the D is unclear. V dropped 6 bases and J dropped 0 bases, with 12 bases sitting between them. This CDR3 has 15 residues. Germline V CDR1 and CDR2: ENHRY, SYGVKD. The CDR3: CAIRILNHSGNTIYF. The CDR3 coding sequence is TGTGCCATCAGGATACTTAACCACTCTGGAAACACCATATATTTT.